These 19 T cell receptor beta chains were all obtained from the same sample, sequenced in a study of T and B cells in COVID-19 patients. Each TRB amplification used roughly 230-550 ng of genomic DNA from blood. Multiplex PCR with BIOMED2 TRB-A/B primer pools amplified TRB rearrangements. TCRdb re-analysed the multiplex PCR reads in MiXCR, keeping a single row per CDR3 protein. Of approximately 8,000 distinct CDR3 sequences listed, 40% are singletons. Sample: blood. The receptors originated from a human donor who had recovered from COVID-19.

This clonotype occurred a few times. The chain carries TRBV7-9 and TRBJ2-2; 7 nucleotides line up with TRBD1. Unmatched junction bases numbered 5, after V lost 10 bases and J lost 0 bases. The V gene's germline CDR1 is SEHNR and CDR2 FQNEAQ (reference sequence). This CDR3 has 14 residues. The CDR3 reads CATRDSPNTGELFF. CDR3 in DNA: TGTGCCACCCGGGACAGCCCGAACACCGGGGAGCTGTTTTTT.

In its sample, this clonotype was seen a few times. This sequence joins TRBV11-3 and TRBJ2-3, with 8 bases that match TRBD1. The CDR3 has 17 residues. The trim removed 4 bases at V and 5 bases at J, leaving 14 bases unmatched. Germline CDR1 reads SGHNT; CDR2 reads YENEEA. The CDR3: CASSWPPRQGAGDTQYF. CDR3 sequence (DNA): TGTGCCAGCAGCTGGCCGCCGAGGCAGGGGGCTGGAGATACGCAGTATTTT.

The V call is TRBV15, the J call TRBJ1-3; 8 bases align to TRBD1. The CDR3 spans 16 residues. Germline CDR1 LNHNV, CDR2 YYDKDF (reference sequence). The V gene end was trimmed by 1 base and the J gene end by 4 bases; junction bases not matched to a gene: 6. CDR3 sequence reads: CATSRGGQVGGNTIYF. The CDR3 DNA is TGTGCCACCAGCAGAGGGGGACAGGTGGGCGGAAACACCATATATTTT. The full variable domain, with the rest looked up from reference TRBV15 and TRBJ1-3, is DAMVIQNPRYQVTQFGKPVTLSCSQTLNHNVMYWYQQKSSQAPKLLFHYYDKDFNNEADTPDNFQSRRPNTSFCFLDIRSPGLGDTAMYLCATSRGGQVGGNTIYFGEGSWLTVV.

The rearrangement uses TRBV5-4 and TRBJ1-5; D not resolved. From germline, CDR1 is SGHNT and CDR2 YYREEE (reference sequence). V was cut by 0 bases and J by 3 bases, with 7 bases left in between. The CDR3 totals 14 residues. CDR3 region: CASSLEGTNQPQHF. DNA for the CDR3: TGTGCCAGCAGCTTGGAGGGCACCAATCAGCCCCAGCATTTT.

This sequence joins TRBV5-4 and TRBJ2-3; 7 positions agree with TRBD1. Trimming took 4 bases from V and 0 from J; bases not matched to a gene: 5. The CDR3 length is 15 residues. From germline, CDR1 is SGHNT and CDR2 YYREEE (reference sequence). CDR3 amino acids: CASSLGQDSTDTQYF. Here the CDR3 DNA reads TGTGCCAGCAGCCTCGGACAGGATAGCACAGATACGCAGTATTTT. The entire variable domain, with the rest obtained from reference TRBV5-4 and TRBJ2-3, is as follows: ETGVTQSPTHLIKTRGQQVTLRCSSQSGHNTVSWYQQALGQGPQFIFQYYREEENGRGNFPPRFSGLQFPNYSSELNVNALELDDSALYLCASSLGQDSTDTQYFGPGTRLTVL.

The chain employs TRBV5-4 and TRBJ2-7; 7 positions agree with TRBD2. This CDR3 contains 13 residues. V shed 2 bases and J 3 bases; nucleotides not matched to a gene: 2. The germline gives CDR1 SGHNT, CDR2 YYREEE (reference sequence). CDR3 nucleotide sequence: TGTGCCAGCAGCTTTGAGCGGGGCTACGAGCAGTACTTC. As protein: CASSFERGYEQYF.

The J gene is TRBJ1-2, the V gene TRBV6-5; a possible D gene is TRBD1 (6 bases). In germline, CDR1 is MNHEY, CDR2 SVGAGI. With 2 bases removed from V and 4 bases from J, the gap between germline ends came to 11 bases. The CDR3 has 14 residues. CDR3 amino acids: CASSYGGGGYGYTF. The CDR3 coding sequence is TGTGCCAGCAGTTACGGAGGAGGGGGCTATGGCTACACCTTC.

In this sample, this clonotype turned up a few times. This chain links TRBV27 with TRBJ1-1, with 7 bases fitting TRBD1. Germline values: CDR1 MNHEY, CDR2 SMNVEV (reference sequence). Germline trimming cut 5 bases from V and 7 bases from J; bases unmatched to any gene: 7. The CDR3 has 13 amino acids. DNA of the CDR3: TGTGCCAGCAGTCCCGACAGGGCTAATGAAGCTTTCTTT. The encoded protein is CASSPDRANEAFF.

The J gene is TRBJ2-3, the V gene TRBV6-5, with TRBD1 matching over 9 bases. Trimming took 6 bases from V and 6 from J; bases not matched to a gene: 7. Germline-derived CDR1 and CDR2 are MNHEY and SVGAGI. CDR3 length: 14 residues. CDR3 region: CASSWDREADTQYF. The CDR3 DNA reads as TGTGCCAGCAGCTGGGACAGGGAGGCCGATACGCAGTATTTT.

J is TRBJ2-1 and V is TRBV19; D remains unclear. CDR1 and CDR2 from the germline V gene are LNHDA and SQIVND (reference sequence). V lost 5 bases, J lost 9 bases, and 14 bases lay in between. The CDR3 is made up of 13 amino acids. The CDR3 loop reads CASSERPLGEQFF. The DNA for the CDR3 is TGTGCCAGTAGTGAGAGGCCGCTGGGTGAGCAGTTCTTC.

The chain carries TRBV19 and TRBJ1-1; 7 bases line up with TRBD1. Germline CDR1 LNHDA, CDR2 SQIVND (reference sequence). With V trimmed by 9 bases and J by 2 bases, 3 bases remained unmatched. The CDR3 contains 12 residues. The CDR3 loop is CASRDRNTEAFF. CDR3 sequence (DNA): TGTGCCAGCAGGGACAGAAACACTGAAGCTTTCTTT.

The chain links TRBV6-5 to TRBJ2-2, with a possible D match to TRBD2 (6 bases). The ends were cut back, 2 bases at V and 5 bases at J, with 12 bases in the middle. CDR3 size: 15 residues. Looked up from germline, CDR1 is MNHEY and CDR2 is SVGAGI. The chain's CDR3 is CASSYGRAGTGELFF. The DNA of the CDR3 is TGTGCCAGCAGTTACGGTCGGGCGGGGACCGGGGAGCTGTTTTTT.

This clonotype occurred a few times. The chain joins TRBV6-1 to TRBJ2-3; 8 bases are a match to TRBD2. CDR1 and CDR2 from the germline V gene are MNHNS and SASEGT. This CDR3 is 14 amino acids long. The V and J ends lost 8 bases and 5 bases, in that order; junction bases with no gene match: 9. The CDR3 region is CASATAGGQDTQYF. The CDR3 DNA is TGTGCCAGCGCTACCGCGGGGGGCCAAGATACGCAGTATTTT.

In its sample, this clonotype ranks as medium-sized (0.01 to 0.1%). The chain uses TRBV29-1 and TRBJ2-5; D is possibly TRBD2 (6 bases). This CDR3 has 12 amino acids. Looked up from germline, CDR1 is SQVTM and CDR2 is ANQGSEA. V lost 7 bases, J lost 1 base, and 10 bases lay in between. CDR3 DNA: TGCAGCGCCTGGGACTTCCAAGAGACCCAGTACTTC. Translated, it gives CSAWDFQETQYF.

This clonotype was seen only a few times. The chain links TRBV13 to TRBJ2-7, with TRBD2 matching 8 bases. V was clipped by 2 bases and J by 1 base; unmatched bases: 7. CDR3 length: 16 amino acids. In germline, CDR1 is PRHDT, CDR2 FYEKMQ (reference sequence). CDR3 DNA: TGTGCCAGCAGCTTAAGCGGGGGCACGTATTCCTACGAGCAGTACTTC. Translated, it gives CASSLSGGTYSYEQYF.

In this sample, this clonotype turned up a few times. J is TRBJ2-5 and V is TRBV11-1; 13 nucleotides align to TRBD2. The V and J ends lost 0 bases and 7 bases, in that order; junction bases with no gene match: 2. The CDR3 spans 15 residues. Germline CDR1 SGHAT, CDR2 FQDESV (reference sequence). The CDR3, as DNA: TGTGCCAGCAGCTTAGCCGGGACTAGCGGGGCGACCCAGTACTTC. Translation gives CASSLAGTSGATQYF.

The V gene is TRBV6-5, the J gene TRBJ1-1; D possibly corresponds to TRBD1 (6 bases). The CDR3 runs to 14 residues. Per germline, CDR1 MNHEY and CDR2 SVGAGI. Trimming pared 6 bases from V and 8 bases from J, leaving 19 bases between. The CDR3 reads CASRPNINRDEAFF. The CDR3 nucleotides read TGTGCCAGCAGACCAAACATTAACAGGGACGAAGCTTTCTTT.

In nucleotides, the CDR3 is TGTGCCAGCCCCCGGGCAGGGATCTTTACCGGGGAGCTGTTTTTT. Its protein is CASPRAGIFTGELFF. V usage is TRBV6-1 and J usage is TRBJ2-2, with D perhaps TRBD1 (5 bases). The V gene lost 8 bases and the J gene lost 5 bases, with 18 bases spanning the gap. The CDR3 sequence is 15 residues long. The germline V gene encodes CDR1 MNHNS and CDR2 SASEGT.

The chain carries TRBV10-3 and TRBJ2-2; maybe TRBD2 (5 bases). The CDR3 length is 17 residues. V dropped 4 bases and J dropped 3 bases, with 18 bases sitting between them. Germline V CDR1 and CDR2: ENHRY, SYGVKD. As DNA, the CDR3 is TGTGCCATCAGTGGGAGGATCGGCGGGCCTTACACCGGGGAGCTGTTTTTT. Translation gives CAISGRIGGPYTGELFF.